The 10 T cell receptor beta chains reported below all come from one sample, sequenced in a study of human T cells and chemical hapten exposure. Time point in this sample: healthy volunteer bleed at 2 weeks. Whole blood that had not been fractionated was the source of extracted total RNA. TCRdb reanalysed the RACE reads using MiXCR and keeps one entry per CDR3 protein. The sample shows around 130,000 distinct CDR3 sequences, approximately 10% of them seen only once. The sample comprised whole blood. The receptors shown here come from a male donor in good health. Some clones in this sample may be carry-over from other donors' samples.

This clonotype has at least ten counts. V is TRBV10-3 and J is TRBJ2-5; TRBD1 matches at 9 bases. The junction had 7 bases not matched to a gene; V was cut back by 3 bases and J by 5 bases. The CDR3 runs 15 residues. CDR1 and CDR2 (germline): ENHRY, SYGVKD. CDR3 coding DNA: TGTGCCATCAGTGAAGGGACAGGGATTATGGAGACCCAGTACTTC. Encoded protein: CAISEGTGIMETQYF.

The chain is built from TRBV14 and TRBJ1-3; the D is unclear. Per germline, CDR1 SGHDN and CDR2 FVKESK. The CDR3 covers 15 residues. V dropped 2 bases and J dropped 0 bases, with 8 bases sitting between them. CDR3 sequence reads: CASSQRHLSGNTIYF. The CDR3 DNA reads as TGTGCCAGCAGCCAACGACACCTCTCTGGAAACACCATATATTTT. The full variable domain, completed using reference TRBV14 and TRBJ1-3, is EAGVTQFPSHSVIEKGQTVTLRCDPISGHDNLYWYRRVMGKEIKFLLHFVKESKQDESGMPNNRFLAERTGGTYSTLKVQPAELEDSGVYFCASSQRHLSGNTIYFGEGSWLTVV.

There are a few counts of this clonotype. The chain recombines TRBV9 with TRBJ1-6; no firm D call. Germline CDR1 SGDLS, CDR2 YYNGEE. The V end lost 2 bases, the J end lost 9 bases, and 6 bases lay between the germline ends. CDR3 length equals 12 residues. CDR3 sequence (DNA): TGTGCCAGCAGCGTCTCGGGTTCACCCCTCCACTTT. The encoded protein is CASSVSGSPLHF.

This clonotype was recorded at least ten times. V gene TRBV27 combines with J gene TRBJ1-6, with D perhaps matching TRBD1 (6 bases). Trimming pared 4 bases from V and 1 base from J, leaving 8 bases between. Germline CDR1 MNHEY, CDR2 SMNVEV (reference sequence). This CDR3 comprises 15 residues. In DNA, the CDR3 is TGTGCCAGCAGTTCCAGGGGATCCTATAATTCACCCCTCCACTTT. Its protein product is CASSSRGSYNSPLHF.

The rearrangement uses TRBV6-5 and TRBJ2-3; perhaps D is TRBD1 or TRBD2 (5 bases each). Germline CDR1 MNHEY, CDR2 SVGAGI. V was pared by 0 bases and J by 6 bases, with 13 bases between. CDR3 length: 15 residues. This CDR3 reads CASSYSSMRGDTQYF. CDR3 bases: TGTGCCAGCAGTTACTCTAGTATGAGGGGCGATACGCAGTATTTT.

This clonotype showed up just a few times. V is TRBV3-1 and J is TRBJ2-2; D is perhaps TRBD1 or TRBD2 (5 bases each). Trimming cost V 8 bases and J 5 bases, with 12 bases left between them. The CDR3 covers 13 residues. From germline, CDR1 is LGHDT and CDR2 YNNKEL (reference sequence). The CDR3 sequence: CASEAGRTGELFF. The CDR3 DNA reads TGTGCCAGCGAGGCAGGGAGAACCGGGGAGCTGTTTTTT.

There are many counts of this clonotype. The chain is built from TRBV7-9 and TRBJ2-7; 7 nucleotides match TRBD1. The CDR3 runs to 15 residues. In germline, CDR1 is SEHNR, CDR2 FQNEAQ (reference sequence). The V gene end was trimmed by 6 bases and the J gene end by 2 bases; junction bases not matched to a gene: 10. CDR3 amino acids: CASSHGTAYPYEQYF. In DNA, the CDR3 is TGTGCCAGCAGTCACGGGACAGCCTATCCCTACGAGCAGTACTTC. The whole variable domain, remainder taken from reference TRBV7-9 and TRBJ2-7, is DTGVSQNPRHKITKRGQNVTFRCDPISEHNRLYWYRQTLGQGPEFLTYFQNEAQLEKSRLLSDRFSAERPKGSFSTLEIQRTEQGDSAMYLCASSHGTAYPYEQYFGPGTRLTVT.

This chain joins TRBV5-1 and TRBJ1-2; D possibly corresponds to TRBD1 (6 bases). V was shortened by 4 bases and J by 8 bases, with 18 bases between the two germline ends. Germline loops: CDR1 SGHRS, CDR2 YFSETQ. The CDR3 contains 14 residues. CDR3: CASSRGQRTEGYTF. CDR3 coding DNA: TGCGCCAGCAGCAGAGGACAGAGAACGGAGGGCTACACCTTC.

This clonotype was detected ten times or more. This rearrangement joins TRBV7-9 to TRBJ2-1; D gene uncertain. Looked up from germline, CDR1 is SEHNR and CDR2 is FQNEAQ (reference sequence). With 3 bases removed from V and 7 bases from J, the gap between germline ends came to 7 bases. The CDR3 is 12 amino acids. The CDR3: CASSFRVNEQFF. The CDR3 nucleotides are TGTGCCAGCAGCTTTCGGGTTAATGAGCAGTTCTTC. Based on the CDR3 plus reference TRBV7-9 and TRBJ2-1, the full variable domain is DTGVSQNPRHKITKRGQNVTFRCDPISEHNRLYWYRQTLGQGPEFLTYFQNEAQLEKSRLLSDRFSAERPKGSFSTLEIQRTEQGDSAMYLCASSFRVNEQFFGPGTRLTVL.

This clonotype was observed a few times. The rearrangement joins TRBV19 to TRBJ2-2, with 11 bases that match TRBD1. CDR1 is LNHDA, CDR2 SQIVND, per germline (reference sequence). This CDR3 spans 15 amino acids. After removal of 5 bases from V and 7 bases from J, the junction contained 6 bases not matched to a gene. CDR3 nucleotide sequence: TGTGCCAGTAGTGTCCGGGACAGGGGGAACGGGGAGCTGTTTTTT. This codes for CASSVRDRGNGELFF.